The 10 T cell receptor beta chains listed next were all sequenced from one sample in a study of beta chain features in type 1 diabetes. Of the isolated RNA, all was reverse transcribed, and so the sequenced material was expressed TCRB transcripts. Only in-frame clones appear in the TCRdb table, and some are missing; sequencing was by immunoSEQ multiplex PCR. The sample has tens of thousands of clones, roughly 45% seen once. Sequencing was done on a sample of stem cell memory CD4+ T cells from blood. These receptors all come from a woman aged 30 to 39 in good health.

This clone was detected once. The V and J genes are TRBV5-1 and TRBJ2-6; 8 nucleotides line up with TRBD1. There are 14 residues in the CDR3. The V and J ends lost 9 bases and 3 bases, in that order; junction bases with no gene match: 5. CDR1 and CDR2 (germline): SGHRS, YFSETQ. The CDR3 spells CATETGDGANVLTF. The CDR3 nucleotides read TGCGCCACCGAGACAGGGGATGGGGCCAACGTCCTGACTTTC.

This rearrangement joins TRBV18 to TRBJ1-5; D might be TRBD1 (5 bases). Trimming left V 6 bases short and J 4 bases short, with 10 bases between. The V gene's germline CDR1 is KGHSH and CDR2 LQKENI. The CDR3 has 13 residues. CDR3 region: CASSPGENQPQHF. The CDR3 DNA reads as TGTGCCAGCTCCCCGGGGGAAAATCAGCCCCAGCATTTT.

The CDR3 spells CASSRPPGLGPTDTQYF. In DNA, the CDR3 is TGTGCCAGTAGTAGACCCCCGGGACTAGGGCCGACAGATACGCAGTATTTT. The rearrangement links TRBV19 to TRBJ2-3; 8 bases match TRBD2. The trim removed 4 bases at V and 3 bases at J, leaving 12 bases unmatched. This CDR3 region has 17 residues. From germline, CDR1 is LNHDA and CDR2 SQIVND (reference sequence).

CDR3 nucleotide sequence: TGTGCCAGCAGCCCAAGACAGGGAACCTACGAGCAGTACTTC. Its translation is CASSPRQGTYEQYF. The genes are TRBV7-2 and TRBJ2-7; 7 bases line up with TRBD1. CDR3 length: 14 amino acids. Germline CDR1 and CDR2: SGHTA and FQGNSA. Trimming took 5 bases from V and 2 from J; bases not matched to a gene: 6.

This chain joins TRBV7-3 and TRBJ2-1, with TRBD2 matching 9 bases. J gave up 2 bases and V 0 bases, and 5 bases lay outside the gene matches. CDR1 and CDR2 from the germline V gene are SGHTA and FQGTGA. The CDR3 is made up of 17 amino acids. The CDR3 is CASSLTASGVPYNEQFF. The CDR3 nucleotides are TGTGCCAGCAGCTTAACGGCTAGCGGGGTCCCCTACAATGAGCAGTTCTTC.

V gene TRBV30 combines with J gene TRBJ2-2; D perhaps matches TRBD2 (6 bases). V was cut by 2 bases and J by 6 bases, with 16 bases left in between. CDR1 is GTSNPN, CDR2 SVGIG, per germline (reference sequence). CDR3 length equals 15 residues. This CDR3 is CAWSFDGSGAGELFF. The CDR3 DNA reads TGTGCCTGGAGTTTTGACGGGAGTGGCGCCGGGGAGCTGTTTTTT.

In this sample, this clone turned up a few times. The chain carries TRBV7-2 and TRBJ2-7; D possibly corresponds to TRBD2 (6 bases). Trimming removed 4 bases at V and 2 bases at J, with 12 bases between. The length of the CDR3 is 14 residues. The germline CDR1 and CDR2 sequences are SGHTA and FQGNSA. The CDR3 loop is CASSSSSATYEQYF. The CDR3 DNA reads TGTGCCAGCAGCTCCTCTAGCGCCACCTACGAGCAGTACTTC.

The chain has TRBV6-6 and TRBJ2-1, with 7 bases aligning to TRBD1. J gave up 4 bases and V 6 bases, and 12 bases lay outside the gene matches. Germline assignment: CDR1 MNHNY and CDR2 SVGAGI (reference sequence). The CDR3 is 16 residues long. CDR3 sequence reads: CASRLLQGHPYNEQFF. CDR3 bases: TGTGCCAGCAGATTGCTACAGGGGCACCCATACAATGAGCAGTTCTTC.

This clone was counted only a few times. This chain connects TRBV4-3 to TRBJ2-1; 7 bases are a match to TRBD2. After removal of 5 bases from V and 1 base from J, the junction contained 5 bases not matched to a gene. Germline CDR1 is LGHNA and CDR2 is YSLEER. This CDR3 has 15 amino acids. The CDR3 coding sequence is TGCGCCAGCAGCGCGGGAGTGAATTCCTACAATGAGCAGTTCTTC. This gives the protein CASSAGVNSYNEQFF.

The rearrangement joins TRBV4-1 to TRBJ2-1; 9 bases agree with TRBD2. The germline gives CDR1 MGHRA, CDR2 YSYEKL. This CDR3 has 17 amino acids. Losses at the gene ends were 0 bases for V and 2 bases for J; bases not matched to a gene: 5. CDR3 sequence: CASSQDPGTSTYNEQFF. For the CDR3, the DNA is TGCGCCAGCAGCCAAGATCCCGGGACTAGCACCTACAATGAGCAGTTCTTC.